The clone carrying this TCR beta chain was observed a few times. V lost 6 bases to trimming and J lost 4 bases, with 19 bases between them. Germline values: CDR1 MNHNS, CDR2 SASEGT. The CDR3 totals 15 residues. MiXCR, applied by TCRdb to the 5' RACE reads, yields one record per CDR3 protein. The sample has approximately 50,000 distinct CDR3 sequences, roughly an eighth seen once. These data come from a study of early T cells in non-severe SARS-CoV-2 infection. The sequences come from whole blood, collected at baseline. The origin of this receptor is an adult who was a healthcare worker with PCR-confirmed SARS-CoV-2 infection or an uninfected control (not recorded which). V is TRBV6-1 and J is TRBJ2-7; D might be TRBD1 or TRBD2, each matching 5 bases. In DNA form, the CDR3 reads TGTGCCAGCAGCCTGACGGGGACGCTGTCTTACGAGCAGTACTTC. This translates into CASSLTGTLSYEQYF.